This TCR beta chain appears in the sequencing data of a study of cytotoxic CD8 clonotypes in ibrutinib-treated CLL. Produced via immunoSEQ multiplex PCR; TCRdb's table is partial and in-frame only. Of about 130,000 clones listed, around three quarters are singletons. Deletions cut 2 bases from V and 0 bases from J, with 11 bases between. Looked up from germline, CDR1 is LNHDA and CDR2 is SQIVND (reference sequence). CDR3 length: 16 residues. Here the sequenced sample was PBMCs, taken after 12 months of ibrutinib treatment. The sequence was obtained from a human donor with chronic lymphocytic leukemia. This chain connects TRBV19 to TRBJ2-1; D might be TRBD2 (5 bases). Here the CDR3 reads CASSIFTGYSYNEQFF. The DNA for the CDR3 is TGTGCCAGTAGTATATTCACGGGGTACTCCTACAATGAGCAGTTCTTC.